Below are 8 T cell receptor beta chains sequenced from a single sample in a study of T cells in Graves' hyperthyroidism and ophthalmopathy (dated by TCRdb to the late 2010s). To prepare the library, multiplex PCR was applied. Sequenced using an Illumina HiSeq 2000. The TCR beta CDR3 regions were amplified from the RNA transcripts. A first-round RT-PCR of the TCR CDR3 used the HTBI primer set with the Qiagen OneStep RT-PCR kit. TCRdb reprocessed the public reads (quality trimming at Q25 with fastp, clone calling with MiXCR) and kept in-frame beta chains. Each record represents a unique CDR3 protein, reported with the most common genes and DNA among its rows. This sample has 730,000 or so distinct CDR3 sequences in its table, and approximately 18% of those were observed once. Of the sample, roughly a sixth is held by the ten largest clones. Sequenced input: blood. The receptor set was obtained from a woman in her forties or fifties with Graves' hyperthyroidism that later progressed to Graves' ophthalmopathy.

This clonotype was recorded a few times. The rearrangement uses TRBV11-2 and TRBJ2-5; D is perhaps TRBD2 (6 bases). Germline CDR1 is SGHAT and CDR2 is FQNNGV. The CDR3 runs 14 residues. V was shortened by 4 bases and J by 4 bases, with 13 bases between the two germline ends. In DNA form, the CDR3 reads TGTGCCAGCAGCTATGCCCTGGGACTAGAGACCCAGTACTTC. This sequence encodes CASSYALGLETQYF.

CDR3 loop: CASSLRGDSQETQYF. The CDR3 DNA sequence: TGTGCCAGCAGCCTGCGGGGCGACTCCCAAGAGACCCAGTACTTC. This chain links TRBV6-2 or TRBV6-3 with TRBJ2-5, with a weak D call TRBD2 (6 bases). The germline CDR1 and CDR2 sequences are MNHEY and SVGEGT. Between the trimmed V and J ends, which lost 6 bases and 1 base, there was a span of 15 bases. The length of the CDR3 is 15 residues.

A word on this clonotype: The junction differs from germline at one of its ends, possibly a read error. The rearrangement joins TRBV7-8 to TRBJ2-7; 10 nucleotides line up with TRBD2. Germline-derived CDR1 and CDR2 are SGHVS and FQNEAQ. CDR3 length: 17 residues. CDR3 nucleotides: TGTGCCGGCAGCTTAGGACCCAAAGGACTAGCGGCCTACGAGCAGTACTTC. Encoded protein: CAGSLGPKGLAAYEQYF. The full variable domain, with the rest looked up from reference TRBV7-8 and TRBJ2-7, is GAGVSQSPRYKVAKRGQDVALRCDPISGHVSLFWYQQALGQGPEFLTYFQNEAQLDKSGLPSDRFFAERPEGSVSTLKIQRTQQEDSAVYLCAGSLGPKGLAAYEQYFGPGTRLTVT.

This chain connects TRBV6-9 to TRBJ2-7, with D hard to call. V shed 4 bases and J shed 0 bases, with 7 bases lying between them. CDR3 size: 13 residues. CDR1 and CDR2 (germline): MNHGY, SVAAGI. This CDR3 is CASSSEFSYEQYF. In DNA form, the CDR3 reads TGTGCCAGCAGTTCTGAATTCTCCTACGAGCAGTACTTC.

This chain joins TRBV11-1 and TRBJ2-7, with 9 bases that match TRBD2. Germline V CDR1 and CDR2: SGHAT, FQDESV (reference sequence). J was trimmed by 3 bases and V by 4 bases; bases with no gene match: 4. The CDR3 sequence is 14 residues long. The CDR3 protein is CASSYVAGVYEQYF. CDR3 DNA sequence: TGTGCCAGCAGCTATGTAGCGGGGGTCTACGAGCAGTACTTC.

This clonotype was seen a handful of times. The chain has TRBV20-1 and TRBJ1-2; TRBD1 is a possible D gene (6 bases). The CDR3 has 13 residues. Looked up from germline, CDR1 is DFQATT and CDR2 is SNEGSKA (reference sequence). Trimming stripped 5 bases from V and 4 bases from J, with 14 bases between. CDR3 amino acids: CSALRTDIYGYTF. The CDR3 bases are TGCAGTGCTCTTAGGACAGACATCTATGGCTACACCTTC.

The sample holds many counts of this clonotype. V and J are TRBV11-1 and TRBJ2-3; 7 positions agree with TRBD1. Germline-derived CDR1 and CDR2 are SGHAT and FQDESV (reference sequence). V trimming: 4 bases; J trimming: 2 bases; junction bases outside the gene matches: 9. The CDR3 length is 16 residues. CDR3 DNA: TGTGCCAGCAGCTCCCGGGACAGAGATTTCACAGATACGCAGTATTTT. Residues: CASSSRDRDFTDTQYF.

This clonotype was seen more than once but under ten times. The rearrangement links TRBV19 to TRBJ1-2; unclear D gene. V lost 4 bases and J 4 bases, leaving 13 bases between the germline ends. Per germline, CDR1 LNHDA and CDR2 SQIVND (reference sequence). This CDR3 is built from 14 residues. CDR3 amino acids: CASSKMDGPYGYTF. For the CDR3, the DNA is TGTGCCAGTAGTAAAATGGACGGCCCCTATGGCTACACCTTC.